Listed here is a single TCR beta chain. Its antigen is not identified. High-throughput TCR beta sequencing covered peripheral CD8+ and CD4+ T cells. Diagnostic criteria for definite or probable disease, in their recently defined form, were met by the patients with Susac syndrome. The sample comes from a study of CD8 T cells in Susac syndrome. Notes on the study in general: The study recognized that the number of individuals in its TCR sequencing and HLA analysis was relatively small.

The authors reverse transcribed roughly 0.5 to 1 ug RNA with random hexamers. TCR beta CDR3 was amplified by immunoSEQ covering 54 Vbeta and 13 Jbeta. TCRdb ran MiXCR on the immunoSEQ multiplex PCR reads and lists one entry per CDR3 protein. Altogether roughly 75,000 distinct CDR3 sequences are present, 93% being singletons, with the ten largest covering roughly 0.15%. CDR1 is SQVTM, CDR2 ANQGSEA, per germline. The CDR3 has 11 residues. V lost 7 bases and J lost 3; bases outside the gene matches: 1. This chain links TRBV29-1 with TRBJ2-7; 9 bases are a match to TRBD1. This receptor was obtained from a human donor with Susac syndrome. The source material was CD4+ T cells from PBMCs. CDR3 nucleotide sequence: TGCAGCGCGACAGGGGGCTACGAGCAGTACTTC. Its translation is CSATGGYEQYF.